The 11 T cell receptor beta chains in this list originate from one sample, sequenced in a study of beta chain features in type 1 diabetes. What these receptors recognize is not known. The authors reverse transcribed all of the isolated RNA, so sequencing captured expressed TCRB transcripts. Some clones are missing from TCRdb's copy, which holds only in-frame ones; the method was immunoSEQ multiplex PCR. The profile shows just under 150,000 clones, about 13% of them singletons. Overall study findings and caveats: Moderately but significantly shorter TCRB CDR3s were found in Type 1 diabetes patients in all four CD4+ subsets.

The sequencing input was central memory CD4+ T cells from blood. The receptors originated from a man aged 18 to 30 with type 1 diabetes.

The chain links TRBV7-8 to TRBJ1-1; D is possibly TRBD1 (5 bases). The CDR3 runs to 15 residues. V was trimmed by 6 bases and J by 4 bases, leaving 18 bases between them. CDR1 and CDR2 from the germline V gene are SGHVS and FQNEAQ. CDR3 sequence reads: CASSLVRAGGTEAFF. CDR3 coding DNA: TGTGCCAGCAGTTTGGTACGGGCTGGGGGCACTGAAGCTTTCTTT. Drawing the rest from reference TRBV7-8 and TRBJ1-1, the complete variable domain is GAGVSQSPRYKVAKRGQDVALRCDPISGHVSLFWYQQALGQGPEFLTYFQNEAQLDKSGLPSDRFFAERPEGSVSTLKIQRTQQEDSAVYLCASSLVRAGGTEAFFGQGTRLTVV.

The chain uses TRBV10-1 and TRBJ1-2; no reliable D call. V lost 3 bases to trimming and J lost 8 bases, with 10 bases between them. Germline values: CDR1 WNHNN, CDR2 SYGVQD (reference sequence). This CDR3 is 12 amino acids long. This CDR3 is CASSEGLAGYTF. CDR3 DNA: TGCGCCAGCAGTGAAGGGTTGGCAGGCTACACCTTC.

V usage is TRBV7-9 and J usage is TRBJ1-5; the D is unclear. The CDR3 runs 14 residues. V lost 9 bases and J lost 2, with 14 bases in between. The germline V gene encodes CDR1 SEHNR and CDR2 FQNEAQ (reference sequence). CDR3 in amino acids: CASQLELGNQPQHF. CDR3 sequence (DNA): TGTGCCAGTCAGCTGGAATTGGGCAATCAGCCCCAGCATTTT.

The V and J genes are TRBV4-1 and TRBJ1-2; D remains ambiguous. This CDR3 contains 12 residues. V gave up 0 bases and J gave up 8 bases, with 7 bases separating them. Germline CDR1 MGHRA, CDR2 YSYEKL. The CDR3 region is CASSQERAGYTF. The CDR3 DNA sequence: TGCGCCAGCAGCCAAGAGCGGGCAGGCTACACCTTC.

This clone appeared a few times. The V and J genes are TRBV5-1 and TRBJ2-1; the match to TRBD1 covers 7 bases. The CDR3 consists of 15 residues. Germline trimming cut 4 bases from V and 4 bases from J; bases unmatched to any gene: 8. The germline V gene has CDR1 SGHRS and CDR2 YFSETQ. This CDR3 reads CASSPGQVGYNEQFF. In nucleotides, the CDR3 is TGCGCCAGCAGCCCCGGACAGGTCGGGTACAATGAGCAGTTCTTC.

This clone turned up a few times. This sequence joins TRBV6-1 and TRBJ2-3; D not certain. CDR1 is MNHNS and CDR2 is SASEGT in the germline V gene. V lost 6 bases and J 6 bases, leaving 13 bases between the germline ends. This CDR3 spans 13 amino acids. CDR3 residues: CASRDRATDTQYF. The CDR3 nucleotides read TGTGCCAGCAGGGATAGGGCTACCGATACGCAGTATTTT.

A word on this clone: The junction shows a germline mismatch at one end, possibly a read error. V usage is TRBV7-8 and J usage is TRBJ1-6, with D hard to call. The germline V gene encodes CDR1 SGHVS and CDR2 FQNEAQ. The CDR3 is 14 residues long. In DNA, the CDR3 is TGTGCCAGCAGCTTACAGGAATATAGTTCACCCCTCCACTTT. Its translation is CASSLQEYSSPLHF. Based on the CDR3 plus reference TRBV7-8 and TRBJ1-6, the full variable domain is GAGVSQSPRYKVAKRGQDVALRCDPISGHVSLFWYQQALGQGPEFLTYFQNEAQLDKSGLPSDRFFAERPEGSVSTLKIQRTQQEDSAVYLCASSLQEYSSPLHFGNGTRLTVT.

This clone was counted only a few times. CDR3 in DNA: TGTGCTAGTGGTTTGGAGCCGGACAGGGAGTATGGCTACACCTTC. Residues: CASGLEPDREYGYTF. The J gene is TRBJ1-2, the V gene TRBV12-5; TRBD1 matches 8 bases. Losses at the gene ends were 1 base for V and 5 bases for J; bases not matched to a gene: 6. This CDR3 contains 15 residues. The germline gives CDR1 LGHNT, CDR2 FRNRAP.

This clone has a handful of counts. The chain uses TRBV6-6 and TRBJ2-3; 7 positions match TRBD2. After removal of 6 bases from V and 4 bases from J, the junction contained 10 bases not matched to a gene. Germline CDR1 and CDR2: MNHNY and SVGAGI (reference sequence). The CDR3 is 15 amino acids. The CDR3 is CASRNGDYWADTQYF. The CDR3 region has the DNA TGTGCCAGCAGAAACGGGGACTACTGGGCAGATACGCAGTATTTT.

There are a few counts of this clone. In DNA form, the CDR3 reads TGCGCCAGCAGTCACGTAGAGGGGAGGGGATCAGAGACCCAGTACTTC. Protein: CASSHVEGRGSETQYF. J is TRBJ2-5 and V is TRBV23-1; 7 positions match TRBD2. TRBV23-1 is treated as an ORF (open reading frame) with a function not yet certain. J was trimmed by 4 bases and V by 3 bases; bases with no gene match: 11. CDR3 size: 16 residues.

V and J are TRBV6-5 and TRBJ2-1, with TRBD2 matching 11 bases. The CDR3 extends over 15 amino acids. The V gene end was trimmed by 6 bases and the J gene end by 6 bases; junction bases not matched to a gene: 7. Germline V gives CDR1 MNHEY, CDR2 SVGAGI. CDR3 DNA: TGTGCCAGCAGGACACTAGCGGGGGCCGTCAATGAGCAGTTCTTC. Protein: CASRTLAGAVNEQFF.